These 26 T cell receptor beta chains were all obtained from the same sample, sequenced in a study of blood T cell repertoires in COVID-19. Profiling relied on immunoSEQ multiplex PCR, and the TCRdb table lists in-frame clones only, not all of them. Found here are fewer than 350,000 clones, 89% of them singletons; the top ten hold under 5%. The sequenced material came from peripheral blood. The receptors here all came from a woman in her sixties or seventies with COVID-19, enrolled during active disease.

The chain combines TRBV29-1 with TRBJ2-7; 7 nucleotides agree with TRBD1. J lost 4 bases, V lost 6 bases, and 15 bases had no gene match. Germline values: CDR1 SQVTM, CDR2 ANQGSEA. This CDR3 spans 15 amino acids. CDR3 in DNA: TGCAGCGTGGGCACCGAGACAGGGAGTACGTACGAGCAGTACTTC. It translates to CSVGTETGSTYEQYF.

The rearrangement joins TRBV28 to TRBJ1-4; D unclear. V was pared by 5 bases and J by 7 bases, with 14 bases between. CDR1 is MDHEN and CDR2 is SYDVKM in the germline V gene. CDR3 length: 14 amino acids. The CDR3 region has the DNA TGTGCCAGCAGTCGCGGTGGGCGGGTTGAAAAACTGTTTTTT. Translation gives CASSRGGRVEKLFF.

The V gene is TRBV6-6, the J gene TRBJ2-7, with 8 bases that match TRBD1. V trimming: 6 bases; J trimming: 2 bases; junction bases outside the gene matches: 3. CDR3 length: 13 residues. Germline V gene lookup returns CDR1 MNHNY and CDR2 SVGAGI (reference sequence). DNA of the CDR3: TGTGCCAGCAGGACAGGGGCCACCTACGAGCAGTACTTC. Its protein is CASRTGATYEQYF.

This clone was observed a handful of times. The genes are TRBV9 and TRBJ2-2; TRBD1 agrees at 7 bases. With V trimmed by 2 bases and J by 1 base, 2 bases remained unmatched. The CDR3 extends over 15 amino acids. The germline CDR1 and CDR2 sequences are SGDLS and YYNGEE. CDR3 protein: CASSVRTGNTGELFF. The CDR3, as DNA: TGTGCCAGCAGCGTGCGGACAGGGAACACCGGGGAGCTGTTTTTT.

This sequence joins TRBV18 and TRBJ1-4; possible D gene TRBD1, 5 bases. The CDR3 runs to 15 residues. Germline CDR1 and CDR2: KGHSH and LQKENI. V was cut by 3 bases and J by 8 bases, with 16 bases left in between. The CDR3: CASSPVGGALEKLFF. The CDR3 nucleotides are TGTGCCAGCTCACCCGTAGGAGGGGCCTTGGAAAAACTGTTTTTT.

The CDR3 here is CASSQGQGARRDQPQHF. CDR3 nucleotides: TGTGCCAGCAGCCAGGGACAGGGGGCGCGCAGGGATCAGCCCCAGCATTTT. The chain couples TRBV4-2 to TRBJ1-5, with 12 nucleotides matching TRBD1. The CDR3 loop spans 17 amino acids. Germline V gene data show CDR1 as LGHNA and CDR2 as YNFKEQ. The V and J ends lost 3 bases and 5 bases, in that order; junction bases with no gene match: 8.

This rearrangement joins TRBV3-1 (or the pseudogene TRBV3-2) to TRBJ2-4; the match to TRBD2 covers 11 bases. With 4 bases clipped from V and 7 bases from J, the junction kept 9 bases outside the gene matches. Looked up from germline, CDR1 is LGHDT and CDR2 is YNNKEL (reference sequence). CDR3 size: 16 residues. The CDR3 region is CASSLTSGGMGNIQYF. CDR3 bases: TGTGCCAGCAGCCTCACTAGCGGGGGAATGGGTAACATTCAGTACTTC.

This clone came up a few times. The V call is TRBV28, the J call TRBJ1-5; maybe TRBD1 (6 bases). V was pared by 6 bases and J by 6 bases, with 18 bases between. The CDR3 runs to 15 residues. CDR1 is MDHEN and CDR2 is SYDVKM in the germline V gene. CDR3 protein: CASRFDRLQGQPQHF. The CDR3 bases are TGTGCCAGCAGATTCGACAGGTTGCAAGGTCAGCCCCAGCATTTT.

The gene calls are TRBV30 and TRBJ2-5; D call uncertain. Germline CDR1 is GTSNPN and CDR2 is SVGIG (reference sequence). The CDR3 sequence is 15 residues long. The V gene lost 3 bases and the J gene lost 5 bases, with 19 bases spanning the gap. The chain's CDR3 is CAWSEPRWRKETQYF. The CDR3, as DNA: TGTGCCTGGAGCGAACCCAGGTGGCGTAAGGAGACCCAGTACTTC.

In regard to this clone: At one of its ends the junction is not consistent with the germline gene, which may arise from a read error. The chain combines TRBV30 with TRBJ2-3; a possible D gene is TRBD1 (5 bases). The CDR3 spans 13 residues. CDR1 is GTSNPN and CDR2 is SVGIG in the germline V gene (reference sequence). The DNA for the CDR3 is TGTGCCTGGAGTCTTTTTACAGGACCAAAAGGGGATTTT. It codes for CAWSLFTGPKGDF. Variable domain in full (rest from reference TRBV30 and TRBJ2-3): SQTIHQWPATLVQPVGSPLSLECTVEGTSNPNLYWYRQAAGRGLQLLFYSVGIGQISSEVPQNLSASRPQDRQFILSSKKLLLSDSGFYLCAWSLFTGPKGDFGPGTRLTVL.

The V and J genes are TRBV4-1 and TRBJ1-4; D not certain. The ends were cut back, 1 base at V and 3 bases at J, with 6 bases in the middle. Germline V lookup: CDR1 MGHRA, CDR2 YSYEKL. The CDR3 consists of 14 residues. The CDR3 loop reads CASSQATANEKLFF. The DNA for the CDR3 is TGCGCCAGCAGCCAAGCAACAGCTAATGAAAAACTGTTTTTT.

This chain links TRBV9 with TRBJ1-1; D is ambiguous. Trimming shortened V by 3 bases and J by 5 bases, and 17 bases separated the two germline ends. Germline V gives CDR1 SGDLS, CDR2 YYNGEE. CDR3 length equals 15 residues. In nucleotides, the CDR3 is TGTGCCAGCAGCGCGCCCCCCGGACCGGGGACTGAAGCTTTCTTT. Translated, it gives CASSAPPGPGTEAFF.

This chain uses TRBV19 with TRBJ1-3; TRBD1 matches at 7 bases. CDR3 size: 17 residues. The junction had 11 bases not matched to a gene; V was cut back by 5 bases and J by 1 base. The germline V gene has CDR1 LNHDA and CDR2 SQIVND (reference sequence). The CDR3 DNA sequence: TGTGCCAGTAGTTCCTATTTCGGGGGACAGTCTGGAAACACCATATATTTT. It translates to CASSSYFGGQSGNTIYF.

The V and J genes are TRBV2 and TRBJ2-7, with a weak D call TRBD1 (6 bases). CDR3 size: 14 residues. The V gene lost 3 bases and the J gene lost 1 base, with 10 bases spanning the gap. Germline lookup yields CDR1 SNHLY and CDR2 FYNNEI. The CDR3 here is CASSDTTGSYEQYF. As DNA, the CDR3 is TGTGCCAGCAGTGACACGACAGGTTCCTACGAGCAGTACTTC.

The chain employs TRBV18 and TRBJ2-5; TRBD2 is a possible D gene (7 bases). Trimming took 1 base from V and 4 from J, leaving 16 bases between them. This CDR3 has 16 residues. Germline CDR1 KGHSH, CDR2 LQKENI. The CDR3 DNA follows: TGTGCCAGCTCACCACAGGGGAGGGGGACCGGAGAGACCCAGTACTTC. This gives the protein CASSPQGRGTGETQYF.

The chain uses TRBV27 and TRBJ2-7, with 7 bases lining up with TRBD1. With 4 bases clipped from V and 5 bases from J, the junction kept 8 bases outside the gene matches. This CDR3 has 14 amino acids. Germline V gives CDR1 MNHEY, CDR2 SMNVEV (reference sequence). CDR3 DNA sequence: TGTGCCAGCAGTTCAGCAGGGGGAGCGAACGAGCAGTACTTC. It encodes CASSSAGGANEQYF.

This chain uses TRBV12-3 or TRBV12-4 with TRBJ2-3; 8 bases are shared with TRBD2. After removal of 6 bases from V and 4 bases from J, the junction contained 3 bases not matched to a gene. CDR3 length: 13 amino acids. The chain's CDR3 is CASRAGGPDTQYF. The CDR3 bases are TGTGCCAGCAGGGCGGGGGGCCCAGATACGCAGTATTTT.

The chain joins TRBV11-3 to TRBJ2-3, with 13 bases lining up with TRBD2. With V trimmed by 7 bases and J by 2 bases, 6 bases remained unmatched. Germline values: CDR1 SGHNT, CDR2 YENEEA. The CDR3 is made up of 16 amino acids. The CDR3 reads CASTRLAGGLTDTQYF. CDR3 in DNA: TGTGCCAGCACCCGACTAGCGGGGGGTCTCACAGATACGCAGTATTTT.

V is TRBV6-5 and J is TRBJ1-1; D is possibly TRBD1 (5 bases). This CDR3 contains 10 residues. V lost 8 bases and J 13 bases, leaving 14 bases between the germline ends. CDR1 MNHEY and CDR2 SVGAGI come from the germline V gene. The CDR3 coding sequence is TGTGCCAGCGGGGGGGAACCGGGTTTCTTT. Amino acid sequence: CASGGEPGFF.

The chain carries TRBV18 and TRBJ1-1; possibly TRBD1 for D (5 bases). This CDR3 is 14 amino acids long. Trimming left V 5 bases short and J 4 bases short, with 14 bases between. Germline values: CDR1 KGHSH, CDR2 LQKENI. The CDR3, as DNA: TGTGCCAGCTCATTATCAGGGTATAGCACTGAAGCTTTCTTT. This gives the protein CASSLSGYSTEAFF.

The chain recombines TRBV19 with TRBJ2-7; D unresolved. CDR1 and CDR2 (germline): LNHDA, SQIVND (reference sequence). The V gene lost 5 bases and the J gene lost 3 bases, with 11 bases spanning the gap. This CDR3 has 13 amino acids. The CDR3 sequence is CASSPGRFYEQYF. In nucleotides, the CDR3 is TGTGCCAGTAGTCCAGGTCGCTTCTACGAGCAGTACTTC.

The V gene is TRBV2, the J gene TRBJ1-1, with 12 positions matching TRBD1. The V gene's germline CDR1 is SNHLY and CDR2 FYNNEI. Trimming at V came to 6 bases and at J to 4 bases, leaving 6 bases not matched to a gene. This CDR3 region has 15 residues. In DNA form, the CDR3 reads TGTGCCAGCAGGACCGGGACAGGGGGCTTCACTGAAGCTTTCTTT. It is translated as CASRTGTGGFTEAFF.

The chain employs TRBV27 and TRBJ2-1, with D maybe TRBD2 (7 bases). Germline V gene sequence: CDR1 MNHEY, CDR2 SMNVEV (reference sequence). The CDR3 has 15 amino acids. Trimming pared 6 bases from V and 3 bases from J, leaving 15 bases between. CDR3 loop: CASSLTGGVYNEQFF. The CDR3 nucleotides read TGTGCCAGCAGCCTAACGGGGGGCGTCTACAATGAGCAGTTCTTC.

The rearrangement links TRBV5-1 to TRBJ1-1; D remains ambiguous. Germline lookup yields CDR1 SGHRS and CDR2 YFSETQ. This CDR3 region has 14 residues. Trimming cost V 0 bases and J 3 bases, with 9 bases left between them. CDR3 sequence reads: CASSLGAPYTEAFF. As DNA, the CDR3 is TGCGCCAGCAGCTTGGGGGCTCCCTACACTGAAGCTTTCTTT.

CDR3 sequence reads: CASSRDLGNTEAFF. CDR3 coding DNA: TGTGCCAGCAGCCGGGATCTCGGGAACACTGAAGCTTTCTTT. The genes are TRBV13 and TRBJ1-1; no firm D call. The V end lost 5 bases, the J end lost 1 base, and 11 bases lay between the germline ends. The CDR3 length is 14 residues. From germline, CDR1 is PRHDT and CDR2 FYEKMQ (reference sequence).

The rearrangement uses TRBV6-5 and TRBJ1-1; TRBD1 matches at 7 bases. This CDR3 is built from 14 residues. Trimming at V came to 6 bases and at J to 4 bases, leaving 8 bases not matched to a gene. Germline V gives CDR1 MNHEY, CDR2 SVGAGI. Written as DNA, the CDR3 is TGTGCCAGCAGAGTCGTTACAGGGGCCACTGAAGCTTTCTTT. It yields the protein CASRVVTGATEAFF.